This T cell receptor beta chain was retrieved from a study of T-cell memory formation after mild COVID-19. Study overall: TCR clusters showed largely donor specificity. The study's findings and limits: Pre-infection memory already had some responding clones, implying cross-reactive memory joined.

TCRdb ran MiXCR on the 5' RACE reads and lists one entry per CDR3 protein. The sample shows 540,000 or so distinct CDR3 sequences, about a fifth of them seen only once. The sample holds many counts of this clonotype. Its antigen is not known. The V gene's germline CDR1 is SGHDT and CDR2 YYEEEE. V dropped 4 bases and J dropped 0 bases, with 15 bases sitting between them. This CDR3 spans 16 amino acids. The chain employs TRBV5-6 and TRBJ2-3, with D uncertain. The sequence was obtained from an adult woman who had mild COVID-19 (a few samples of this study predate the infection). Cell type and time point are not known. The sequenced sample consisted of PBMCs or a T cell subset sorted from them (not recorded which). CDR3 DNA sequence: TGTGCCAGCAGCCGGTACGACCGCGCTAGCACAGATACGCAGTATTTT. Its translation: CASSRYDRASTDTQYF.